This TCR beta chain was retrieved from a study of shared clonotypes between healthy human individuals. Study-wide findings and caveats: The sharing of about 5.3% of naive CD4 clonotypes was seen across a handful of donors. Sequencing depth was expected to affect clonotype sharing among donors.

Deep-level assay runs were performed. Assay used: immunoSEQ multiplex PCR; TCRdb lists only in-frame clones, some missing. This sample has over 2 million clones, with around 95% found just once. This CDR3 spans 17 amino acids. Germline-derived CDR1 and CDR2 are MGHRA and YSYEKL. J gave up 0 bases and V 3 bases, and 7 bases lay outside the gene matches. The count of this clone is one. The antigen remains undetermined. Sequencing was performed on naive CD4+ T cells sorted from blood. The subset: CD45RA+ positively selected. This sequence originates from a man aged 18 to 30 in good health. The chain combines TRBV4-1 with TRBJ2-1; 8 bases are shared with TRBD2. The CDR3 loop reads CASSQLGSGSSYNEQFF. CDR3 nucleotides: TGCGCCAGCAGCCAGTTGGGGAGCGGGAGCTCCTACAATGAGCAGTTCTTC.